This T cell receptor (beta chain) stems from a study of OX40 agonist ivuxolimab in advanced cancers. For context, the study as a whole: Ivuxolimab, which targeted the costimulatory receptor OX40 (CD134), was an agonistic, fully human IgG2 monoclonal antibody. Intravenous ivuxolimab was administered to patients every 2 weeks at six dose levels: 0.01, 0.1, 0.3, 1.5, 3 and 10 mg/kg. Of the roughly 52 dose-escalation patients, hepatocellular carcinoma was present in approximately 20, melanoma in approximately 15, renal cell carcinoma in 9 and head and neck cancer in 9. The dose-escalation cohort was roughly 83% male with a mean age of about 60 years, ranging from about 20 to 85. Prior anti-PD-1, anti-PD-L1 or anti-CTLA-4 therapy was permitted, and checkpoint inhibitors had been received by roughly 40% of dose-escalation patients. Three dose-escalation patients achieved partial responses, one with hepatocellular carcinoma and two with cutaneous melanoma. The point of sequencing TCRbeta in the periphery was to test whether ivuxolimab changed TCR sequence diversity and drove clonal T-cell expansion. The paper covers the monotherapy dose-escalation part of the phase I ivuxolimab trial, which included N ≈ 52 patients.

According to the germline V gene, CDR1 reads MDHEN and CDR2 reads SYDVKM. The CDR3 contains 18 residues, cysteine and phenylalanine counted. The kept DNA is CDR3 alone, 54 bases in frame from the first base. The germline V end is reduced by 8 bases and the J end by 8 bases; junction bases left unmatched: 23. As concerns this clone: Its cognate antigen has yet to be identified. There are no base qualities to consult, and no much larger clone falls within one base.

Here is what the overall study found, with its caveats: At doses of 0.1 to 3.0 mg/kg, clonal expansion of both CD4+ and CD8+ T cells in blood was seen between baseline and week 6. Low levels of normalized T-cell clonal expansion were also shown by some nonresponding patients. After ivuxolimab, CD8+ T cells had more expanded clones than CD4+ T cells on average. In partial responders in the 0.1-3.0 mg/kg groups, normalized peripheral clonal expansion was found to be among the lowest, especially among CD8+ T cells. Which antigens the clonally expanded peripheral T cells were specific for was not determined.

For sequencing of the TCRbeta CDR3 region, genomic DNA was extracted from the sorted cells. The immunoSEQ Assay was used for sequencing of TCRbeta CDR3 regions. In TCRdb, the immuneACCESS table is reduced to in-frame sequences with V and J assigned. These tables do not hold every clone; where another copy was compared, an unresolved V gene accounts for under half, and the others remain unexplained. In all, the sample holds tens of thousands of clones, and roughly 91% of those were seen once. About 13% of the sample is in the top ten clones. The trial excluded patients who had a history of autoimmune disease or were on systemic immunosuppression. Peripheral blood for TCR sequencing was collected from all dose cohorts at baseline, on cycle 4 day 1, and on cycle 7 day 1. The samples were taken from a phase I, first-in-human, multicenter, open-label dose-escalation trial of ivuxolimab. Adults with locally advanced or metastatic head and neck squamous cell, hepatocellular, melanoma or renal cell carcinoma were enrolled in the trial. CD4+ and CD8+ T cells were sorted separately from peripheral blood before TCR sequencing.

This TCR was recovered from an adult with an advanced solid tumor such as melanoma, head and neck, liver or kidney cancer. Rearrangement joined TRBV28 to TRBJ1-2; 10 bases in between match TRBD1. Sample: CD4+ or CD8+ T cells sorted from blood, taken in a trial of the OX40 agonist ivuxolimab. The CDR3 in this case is CASATTRDRGWKLWGYTF. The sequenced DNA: TGTGCCAGCGCGACAACCCGGGACAGGGGCTGGAAGCTATGGGGCTACACCTTC.